The next 30 T cell receptor beta chains were all read from a single sample in a study of T cell responses to AZD1222 COVID-19 vaccine. The method was immunoSEQ multiplex PCR; TCRdb's version includes in-frame clones alone and lacks a portion of them. The table lists approximately 98,000 clones, roughly 86% of them singletons. The input for sequencing was peripheral blood, taken on day 0 of AZD1222 vaccination. These receptor sequences come from an adult in good health.

The V gene is TRBV5-4, the J gene TRBJ1-2; possible D gene TRBD1, 5 bases. V was trimmed by 3 bases and J by 1 base, leaving 13 bases between them. In germline, CDR1 is SGHNT, CDR2 YYREEE (reference sequence). The CDR3 totals 15 residues. CDR3 amino acids: CASSSMVGGNYGYTF. In DNA form, the CDR3 reads TGTGCCAGCAGCTCCATGGTGGGGGGTAACTATGGCTACACCTTC.

The V gene is TRBV5-6, the J gene TRBJ2-7; perhaps TRBD1 as D (5 bases). This CDR3 spans 15 amino acids. Trimming took 4 bases from V and 0 from J, leaving 14 bases between them. CDR1 is SGHDT and CDR2 is YYEEEE in the germline V gene. The CDR3 reads CASSPWGGSSYEQYF. In nucleotides, the CDR3 is TGTGCCAGCAGCCCCTGGGGCGGTAGCTCCTACGAGCAGTACTTC.

This chain links TRBV3-1 (or the pseudogene TRBV3-2) with TRBJ1-2; unclear D gene. The germline CDR1 and CDR2 sequences are LGHDT and YNNKEL (reference sequence). The CDR3 spans 13 residues. Trimming cost V 2 bases and J 4 bases, with 8 bases left between them. The CDR3 DNA is TGTGCCAGCAGCCAACAGGAGTTCTATGGCTACACCTTC. Its protein product is CASSQQEFYGYTF.

The chain employs TRBV30 and TRBJ1-1; no definite D call. The CDR3 runs 12 residues. Germline CDR1 and CDR2: GTSNPN and SVGIG (reference sequence). V lost 1 base, J lost 7 bases, and 10 bases lay in between. CDR3 bases: TGTGCCTGGAGTGGCCGGGCCCTTGAAGCTTTCTTT. Translated, it gives CAWSGRALEAFF.

The chain has TRBV9 and TRBJ2-7; no definite D call. V lost 0 bases to trimming and J lost 6 bases, with 7 bases between them. The V gene's germline CDR1 is SGDLS and CDR2 YYNGEE. The CDR3 covers 12 residues. CDR3 in amino acids: CASSVAESEQYF. In nucleotides, the CDR3 is TGTGCCAGCAGCGTAGCAGAGTCCGAGCAGTACTTC. Using reference TRBV9 and TRBJ2-7 for the parts outside the CDR3, the full variable domain is DSGVTQTPKHLITATGQRVTLRCSPRSGDLSVYWYQQSLDQGLQFLIQYYNGEERAKGNILERFSAQQFPDLHSELNLSSLELGDSALYFCASSVAESEQYFGPGTRLTVT.

The chain has TRBV19 and TRBJ2-1; possibly TRBD2 for D (5 bases). CDR1 and CDR2 from the germline V gene are LNHDA and SQIVND (reference sequence). This CDR3 has 16 amino acids. Trimming removed 3 bases from V and 5 bases from J, with 17 bases in between. The CDR3: CASSMLRARENNEQFF. CDR3 in DNA: TGTGCCAGTAGTATGTTAAGGGCGAGGGAGAACAATGAGCAGTTCTTC.

This chain links TRBV7-9 with TRBJ2-5; the D gene is possibly TRBD1 (6 bases). The CDR3 spans 19 residues. Trimming cost V 0 bases and J 3 bases, with 23 bases left between them. The V gene's germline CDR1 is SEHNR and CDR2 FQNEAQ (reference sequence). CDR3: CASSLAITSGANWEETQYF. The CDR3 nucleotides are TGTGCCAGCAGCTTAGCAATCACTTCAGGGGCTAATTGGGAAGAGACCCAGTACTTC.

The chain carries TRBV30 and TRBJ1-1; the match to TRBD1 covers 9 bases. After removal of 3 bases from V and 0 bases from J, the junction contained 8 bases not matched to a gene. Germline V gene lookup returns CDR1 GTSNPN and CDR2 SVGIG (reference sequence). The CDR3 length is 16 residues. CDR3 sequence reads: CAWRRTGGAMNTEAFF. CDR3 DNA: TGTGCCTGGAGGCGTACAGGGGGCGCGATGAACACTGAAGCTTTCTTT. Using reference TRBV30 and TRBJ1-1 for the parts outside the CDR3, the full variable domain is SQTIHQWPATLVQPVGSPLSLECTVEGTSNPNLYWYRQAAGRGLQLLFYSVGIGQISSEVPQNLSASRPQDRQFILSSKKLLLSDSGFYLCAWRRTGGAMNTEAFFGQGTRLTVV.

This chain joins TRBV10-3 and TRBJ2-7; D gene unclear. Germline V CDR1 and CDR2: ENHRY, SYGVKD. The CDR3 extends over 12 amino acids. V was trimmed by 6 bases and J by 3 bases, leaving 9 bases between them. The CDR3 DNA follows: TGTGCCATCAGGAGTAGTAGCTACGAGCAGTACTTC. Residues: CAIRSSSYEQYF.

The chain has TRBV6-1 and TRBJ1-2; D is undetermined. CDR3 size: 13 residues. The germline V gene encodes CDR1 MNHNS and CDR2 SASEGT. V was clipped by 1 base and J by 5 bases, with 8 bases between them. The CDR3 reads CASSEVQMYGYTF. In nucleotides, the CDR3 is TGTGCCAGCAGTGAAGTACAAATGTATGGCTACACCTTC.

The chain uses TRBV5-1 and TRBJ2-2; 7 bases align to TRBD1. With 3 bases clipped from V and 0 bases from J, the junction kept 5 bases outside the gene matches. The CDR3 runs to 16 residues. The germline V gene encodes CDR1 SGHRS and CDR2 YFSETQ. CDR3 sequence (DNA): TGCGCCAGCAGCTGGACCGGGACAGCGAACACCGGGGAGCTGTTTTTT. Its protein product is CASSWTGTANTGELFF.

The chain is built from TRBV30 and TRBJ2-1; TRBD2 might be the D (7 bases). Germline values: CDR1 GTSNPN, CDR2 SVGIG (reference sequence). V lost 5 bases and J 12 bases, leaving 17 bases between the germline ends. The CDR3 runs to 12 residues. The CDR3 nucleotides are TGTGCCTGGGCGGGGGCGCGATTGAGGCAGTTCTTC. It specifies CAWAGARLRQFF.

Turning to this clone: Other DNA sequences in the sample encode the same CDR3. The chain recombines TRBV7-2 with TRBJ1-4; D not certain. The V gene's germline CDR1 is SGHTA and CDR2 FQGNSA. With 5 bases removed from V and 0 bases from J, the gap between germline ends came to 10 bases. This CDR3 region has 15 residues. In DNA, the CDR3 is TGTGCCAGCAGCCCCGGGCCAGCAACTAATGAAAAACTGTTTTTT. Translated, it gives CASSPGPATNEKLFF.

The rearrangement links TRBV9 to TRBJ2-2, with 10 positions matching TRBD1. The CDR3 is 16 residues long. V lost 4 bases and J lost 6; bases outside the gene matches: 9. The germline CDR1 and CDR2 sequences are SGDLS and YYNGEE. The CDR3 protein is CASSLRPGTGAGELFF. CDR3 bases: TGTGCCAGCAGCCTCCGTCCCGGGACAGGGGCCGGGGAGCTGTTTTTT.

The V gene is TRBV3-1 (or the pseudogene TRBV3-2), the J gene TRBJ2-5; D is perhaps TRBD2 (6 bases). The CDR3 runs 14 residues. Germline V CDR1 and CDR2: LGHDT, YNNKEL (reference sequence). Trimming stripped 3 bases from V and 3 bases from J, with 11 bases between. The CDR3 coding sequence is TGTGCCAGCAGCCAGGAGGGCGGGGAAGAGACCCAGTACTTC. Encoded protein: CASSQEGGEETQYF.

The chain has TRBV23-1 and TRBJ1-1, with D uncertain. TRBV23-1 carries the ORF label, with uncertain function. This CDR3 spans 12 amino acids. V was shortened by 6 bases and J by 1 base, with 6 bases between the two germline ends. CDR3 region: CASRCQNTEAFF. The CDR3 DNA follows: TGCGCCAGCAGGTGCCAGAACACTGAAGCTTTCTTT.

Only a few counts were recorded for this clone. This chain links TRBV5-1 with TRBJ1-1; D is uncertain. CDR1 and CDR2 from the germline V gene are SGHRS and YFSETQ. This CDR3 region has 14 residues. The ends were cut back, 0 bases at V and 3 bases at J, with 9 bases in the middle. The CDR3 region is CASSLGNWDTEAFF. In DNA form, the CDR3 reads TGCGCCAGCAGCTTGGGCAATTGGGACACTGAAGCTTTCTTT.

V usage is TRBV5-5 and J usage is TRBJ1-5; D is undetermined. Germline CDR1 and CDR2: SGHKS and YYEKEE (reference sequence). The CDR3 runs 15 residues. Trimming took 8 bases from V and 0 from J, leaving 15 bases between them. This chain's CDR3 is CASRQVPYSNQPQHF. The CDR3 DNA is TGTGCCAGTAGACAAGTGCCCTATAGCAATCAGCCCCAGCATTTT.

V is TRBV24-1 and J is TRBJ1-5; 8 positions match TRBD1. The CDR3 loop spans 15 amino acids. Germline assignment: CDR1 KGHDR and CDR2 SFDVKD. Trimming took 2 bases from V and 7 from J; bases not matched to a gene: 6. CDR3 region: CATSDSDRDGQPQHF. CDR3 nucleotide sequence: TGTGCCACCAGTGATTCGGACAGGGACGGGCAGCCCCAGCATTTT.

CDR3 in amino acids: CASSRQGQETQYF. CDR3 sequence (DNA): TGTGCCAGCAGCAGACAGGGGCAAGAGACCCAGTACTTC. The V gene is TRBV3-1 (or the pseudogene TRBV3-2), the J gene TRBJ2-5; 8 bases align to TRBD1. This CDR3 has 13 residues. Germline CDR1 reads LGHDT; CDR2 reads YNNKEL (reference sequence). J lost 2 bases, V lost 5 bases, and 1 base had no gene match.

A word on this clone: The sample holds other DNA sequences that translate to the same CDR3. The chain is built from TRBV30 and TRBJ2-7; D is tentatively TRBD1 or TRBD2 (6 bases each). The germline V and J ends were trimmed by 0 bases and 3 bases, with 12 bases remaining between them. The CDR3 length is 14 residues. The germline gives CDR1 GTSNPN, CDR2 SVGIG (reference sequence). CDR3 protein: CAWSVGGGSYEQYF. The DNA of the CDR3 is TGTGCCTGGAGTGTAGGAGGGGGGAGCTACGAGCAGTACTTC.

The chain carries TRBV7-6 and TRBJ1-1; D is uncertain. V was shortened by 0 bases and J by 10 bases, with 15 bases between the two germline ends. The germline V gene has CDR1 SGHVS and CDR2 FNYEAQ. CDR3 length: 14 amino acids. The CDR3 DNA follows: TGTGCCAGCAGCTTAGCCCCGGATGAGAAAGGAGCTTTCTTT. It yields the protein CASSLAPDEKGAFF.

The chain links TRBV7-2 to TRBJ1-2; unclear D gene. Germline CDR1 and CDR2: SGHTA and FQGNSA. CDR3 length: 13 residues. Trimming removed 2 bases from V and 4 bases from J, with 8 bases in between. The DNA of the CDR3 is TGTGCCAGCAGCTTACGACGGGGCTATGGCTACACCTTC. As protein: CASSLRRGYGYTF.

V usage is TRBV5-4 and J usage is TRBJ1-5; D is unclear. Germline V gene lookup returns CDR1 SGHNT and CDR2 YYREEE (reference sequence). Trimming took 1 base from V and 7 from J, leaving 6 bases between them. The CDR3 length is 12 residues. The CDR3 sequence: CASSLLGQPQHF. CDR3 DNA sequence: TGTGCCAGCAGCTTGTTAGGACAGCCCCAGCATTTT.

The rearrangement uses TRBV30 and TRBJ2-5, with 11 bases fitting TRBD2. The CDR3 contains 15 residues. The germline V gene has CDR1 GTSNPN and CDR2 SVGIG (reference sequence). V was pared by 2 bases and J by 4 bases, with 6 bases of the junction left unmatched. CDR3 nucleotide sequence: TGTGCCTGGAGTCCTAGCGGGGGGATAGGAGAGACCCAGTACTTC. Residues: CAWSPSGGIGETQYF.

This chain links TRBV9 with TRBJ2-1; no definite D call. Germline V gene data show CDR1 as SGDLS and CDR2 as YYNGEE. The CDR3 loop spans 15 amino acids. V dropped 3 bases and J dropped 1 base, with 11 bases sitting between them. The CDR3: CASSAHRTSYNEQFF. The CDR3 coding sequence is TGTGCCAGCAGCGCCCACAGAACGTCCTACAATGAGCAGTTCTTC. The whole variable domain, remainder taken from reference TRBV9 and TRBJ2-1, is DSGVTQTPKHLITATGQRVTLRCSPRSGDLSVYWYQQSLDQGLQFLIQYYNGEERAKGNILERFSAQQFPDLHSELNLSSLELGDSALYFCASSAHRTSYNEQFFGPGTRLTVL.

J is TRBJ2-2 and V is TRBV11-3, with D tentatively TRBD1 (7 bases). Germline CDR1 SGHNT, CDR2 YENEEA. This CDR3 contains 17 residues. V was pared by 4 bases and J by 6 bases, with 21 bases between. The CDR3 loop is CASSSRGDSISPGELFF. CDR3 DNA sequence: TGTGCCAGCAGCTCAAGGGGGGACAGCATTTCCCCCGGGGAGCTGTTTTTT.

The CDR3 sequence: CASSESGIGEQFF. In nucleotides, the CDR3 is TGCGCCAGCAGTGAATCCGGGATCGGTGAGCAGTTCTTC. The chain uses TRBV10-1 and TRBJ2-1; D perhaps matches TRBD2 (5 bases). The V end lost 3 bases, the J end lost 9 bases, and 12 bases lay between the germline ends. CDR1 is WNHNN, CDR2 SYGVQD, per germline (reference sequence). This CDR3 region has 13 residues.

The chain employs TRBV5-1 and TRBJ1-5; D gene unclear. V was shortened by 4 bases and J by 0 bases, with 11 bases between the two germline ends. Germline V gene data show CDR1 as SGHRS and CDR2 as YFSETQ. The CDR3 spans 15 residues. CDR3 region: CASSIGPTSNQPQHF. The CDR3 nucleotides are TGCGCCAGCAGCATCGGGCCAACTAGCAATCAGCCCCAGCATTTT.

This chain uses TRBV19 with TRBJ1-1; D remains ambiguous. With 6 bases removed from V and 1 base from J, the gap between germline ends came to 12 bases. The CDR3 has 14 amino acids. Germline CDR1 LNHDA, CDR2 SQIVND (reference sequence). This chain's CDR3 is CASRSARRNTEAFF. DNA of the CDR3: TGTGCCAGTAGATCGGCCCGGAGGAACACTGAAGCTTTCTTT.